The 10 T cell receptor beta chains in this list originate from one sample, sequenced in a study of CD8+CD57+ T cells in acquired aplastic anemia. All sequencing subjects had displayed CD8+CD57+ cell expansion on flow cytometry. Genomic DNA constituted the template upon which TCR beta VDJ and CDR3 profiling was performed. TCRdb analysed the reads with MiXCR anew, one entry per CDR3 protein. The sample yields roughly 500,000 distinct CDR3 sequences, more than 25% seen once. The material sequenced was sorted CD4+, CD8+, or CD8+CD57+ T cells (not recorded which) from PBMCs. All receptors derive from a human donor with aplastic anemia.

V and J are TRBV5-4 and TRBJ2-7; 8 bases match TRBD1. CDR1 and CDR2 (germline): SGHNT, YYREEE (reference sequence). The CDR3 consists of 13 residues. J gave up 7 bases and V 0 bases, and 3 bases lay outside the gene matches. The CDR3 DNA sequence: TGTGCCAGCAGCTTGGTACAGGGGGAAGAGCAGTACTTC. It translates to CASSLVQGEEQYF.

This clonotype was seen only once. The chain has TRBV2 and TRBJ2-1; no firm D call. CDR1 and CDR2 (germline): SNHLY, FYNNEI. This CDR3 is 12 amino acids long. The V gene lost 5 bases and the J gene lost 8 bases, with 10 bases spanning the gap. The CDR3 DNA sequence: TGTGCCAGCAGTATAACTCGGGATGAGCAGTTCTTC. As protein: CASSITRDEQFF.

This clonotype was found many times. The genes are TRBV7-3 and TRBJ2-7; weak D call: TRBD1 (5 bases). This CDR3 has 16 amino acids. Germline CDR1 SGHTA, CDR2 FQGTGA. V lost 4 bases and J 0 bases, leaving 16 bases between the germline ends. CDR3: CASSSTAQASSYEQYF. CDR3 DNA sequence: TGTGCCAGCAGCTCGACAGCGCAGGCGTCCTCCTACGAGCAGTACTTC. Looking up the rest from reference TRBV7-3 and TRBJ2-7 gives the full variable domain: GAGVSQTPSNKVTEKGKYVELRCDPISGHTALYWYRQSLGQGPEFLIYFQGTGAADDSGLPNDRFFAVRPEGSVSTLKIQRTERGDSAVYLCASSSTAQASSYEQYFGPGTRLTVT.

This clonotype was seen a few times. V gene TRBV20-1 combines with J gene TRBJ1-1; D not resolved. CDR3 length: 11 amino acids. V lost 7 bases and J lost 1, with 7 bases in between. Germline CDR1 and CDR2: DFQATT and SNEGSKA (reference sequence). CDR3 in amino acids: CSVSTNTEAFF. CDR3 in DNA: TGCAGTGTTTCCACGAACACTGAAGCTTTCTTT.

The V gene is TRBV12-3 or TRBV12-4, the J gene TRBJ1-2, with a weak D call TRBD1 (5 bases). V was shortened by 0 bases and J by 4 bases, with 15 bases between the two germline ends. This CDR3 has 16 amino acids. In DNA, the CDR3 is TGTGCCAGCAGTTTAGCCTTAGGGACCGCGACCTATGGCTACACCTTC. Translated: CASSLALGTATYGYTF.

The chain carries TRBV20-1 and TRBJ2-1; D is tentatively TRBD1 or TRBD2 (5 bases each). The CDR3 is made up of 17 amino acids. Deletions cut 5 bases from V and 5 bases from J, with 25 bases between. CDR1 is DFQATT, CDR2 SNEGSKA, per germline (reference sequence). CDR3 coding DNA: TGCAGTGCTCCAAAAACGACCCCAGGGACCGTAAACAATGAGCAGTTCTTC. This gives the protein CSAPKTTPGTVNNEQFF.

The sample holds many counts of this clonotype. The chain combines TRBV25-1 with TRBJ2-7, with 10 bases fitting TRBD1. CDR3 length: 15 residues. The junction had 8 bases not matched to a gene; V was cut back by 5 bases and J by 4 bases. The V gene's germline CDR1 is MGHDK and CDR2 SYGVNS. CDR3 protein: CASSLTGTGDYEQYF. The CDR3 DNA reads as TGTGCCAGCAGTTTGACCGGGACAGGGGATTACGAGCAGTACTTC.

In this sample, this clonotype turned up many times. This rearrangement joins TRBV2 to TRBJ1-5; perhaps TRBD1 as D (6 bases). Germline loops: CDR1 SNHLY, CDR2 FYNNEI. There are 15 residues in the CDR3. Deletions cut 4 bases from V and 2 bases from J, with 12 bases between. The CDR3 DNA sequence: TGTGCCAGCAGTGTACAGGGCTTTGGCAATCAGCCCCAGCATTTT. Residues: CASSVQGFGNQPQHF.

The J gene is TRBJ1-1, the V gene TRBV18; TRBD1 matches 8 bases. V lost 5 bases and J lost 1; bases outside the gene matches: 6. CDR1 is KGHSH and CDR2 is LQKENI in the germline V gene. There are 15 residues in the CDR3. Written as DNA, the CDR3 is TGTGCCAGCTCAGCGAGGACAGGGAAGAACACTGAAGCTTTCTTT. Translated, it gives CASSARTGKNTEAFF.

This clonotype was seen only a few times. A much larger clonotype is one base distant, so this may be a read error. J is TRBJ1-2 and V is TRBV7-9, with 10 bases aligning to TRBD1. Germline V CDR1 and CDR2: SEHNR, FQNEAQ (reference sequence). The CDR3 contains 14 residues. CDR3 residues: CASSLAWTGGGHTF. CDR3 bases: TGTGCCAGCAGCTTAGCGTGGACAGGGGGTGGCCACACCTTC.